Presented here are 13 T cell receptor beta chains from one specimen sequenced in a study of blood T cell repertoires in COVID-19 (dated by TCRdb to the early 2020s). The library was built by means of the immunoSEQ multiplex PCR assay. TCRdb took this table from immuneACCESS and kept in-frame rearrangements with V and J called. Such tables lack part of the clones; where checked against another copy, unresolved V genes explain under half of the gap, and the rest is unexplained. Recorded for this sample are around 61,000 clones; around 86% of them occurred a single time. The top ten clones comprise about 3.5% of the sample. The sample taken for sequencing was peripheral blood. These receptors were obtained from a man aged 50 or older with active COVID-19.

This chain joins TRBV19 and TRBJ1-1, with D tentatively TRBD1 (6 bases). V gave up 6 bases and J gave up 0 bases, with 11 bases separating them. The CDR3 runs to 14 residues. Germline CDR1 and CDR2: LNHDA and SQIVND (reference sequence). CDR3 coding DNA: TGTGCCAGTAGACTCAGGGGTTTGAACACTGAAGCTTTCTTT. Protein product: CASRLRGLNTEAFF.

This clone was seen only once. The chain links TRBV19 to TRBJ2-7, with a tentative D call TRBD1 (5 bases). The CDR3 spans 12 residues. CDR1 LNHDA and CDR2 SQIVND come from the germline V gene (reference sequence). V gave up 4 bases and J gave up 7 bases, with 11 bases separating them. The CDR3 DNA is TGTGCCAGTAGTACGTCCAAGGGGGAGCAGTACTTC. Protein: CASSTSKGEQYF.

This clone has only a few counts. V is TRBV5-1 and J is TRBJ1-2; TRBD1 is a possible D gene (5 bases). The V end was cut by 4 bases, the J end by 5 bases, with 18 bases between. Germline assignment: CDR1 SGHRS and CDR2 YFSETQ. The CDR3 sequence is 15 residues long. CDR3 protein: CASSELGDSDYGYTF. The CDR3 nucleotides are TGCGCCAGCAGCGAGTTGGGGGACTCCGATTATGGCTACACCTTC.

The chain combines TRBV5-1 with TRBJ2-3; 8 bases align to TRBD1. Germline-derived CDR1 and CDR2 are SGHRS and YFSETQ. Trimming at V came to 0 bases and at J to 4 bases, leaving 1 base not matched to a gene. The CDR3 totals 14 residues. CDR3 protein: CASSLGTGPDTQYF. CDR3 DNA sequence: TGCGCCAGCAGCTTGGGGACAGGGCCAGATACGCAGTATTTT.

This chain uses TRBV4-1 with TRBJ2-7; weak D call: TRBD2 (6 bases). The CDR3 is 15 amino acids. Per germline, CDR1 MGHRA and CDR2 YSYEKL. Trimming stripped 3 bases from V and 0 bases from J, with 12 bases between. Here the CDR3 DNA reads TGCGCCAGCAGCCAGCCGGGGGTCTTCTCCTACGAGCAGTACTTC. Amino acids: CASSQPGVFSYEQYF.

The genes are TRBV28 and TRBJ2-7; 11 positions match TRBD1. Germline V lookup: CDR1 MDHEN, CDR2 SYDVKM. The ends lost 6 bases at V and 6 bases at J; junction bases unmatched: 7. The CDR3 loop spans 14 amino acids. CDR3 loop: CASSNLDRGPEQYF. Here the CDR3 DNA reads TGTGCCAGCAGCAATTTGGACAGGGGGCCCGAGCAGTACTTC.

V is TRBV28 and J is TRBJ2-7, with D possibly TRBD2 on 5 matching bases. CDR3 length: 19 residues. In germline, CDR1 is MDHEN, CDR2 SYDVKM. Trimming shortened V by 3 bases and J by 1 base, and 25 bases separated the two germline ends. The CDR3 region is CASSFAPSRRASSSYEQYF. CDR3 nucleotide sequence: TGTGCCAGCAGTTTTGCCCCCTCTAGACGGGCTAGCAGTTCCTACGAGCAGTACTTC.

The chain couples TRBV5-4 to TRBJ2-1; 8 bases map to TRBD2. Losses at the gene ends were 0 bases for V and 9 bases for J; bases not matched to a gene: 2. The CDR3 is made up of 13 amino acids. Germline CDR1 is SGHNT and CDR2 is YYREEE (reference sequence). Here the CDR3 DNA reads TGTGCCAGCAGCTTGGGGGCGGGGGGTGAGCAGTTCTTC. This translates into CASSLGAGGEQFF.

The chain employs TRBV6-2 or TRBV6-3 and TRBJ1-6; D is unclear. V was pared by 4 bases and J by 8 bases, with 12 bases between. This CDR3 comprises 14 residues. Germline CDR1 is MNHEY and CDR2 is SVGEGT. The CDR3 DNA is TGTGCCAGCAGTTTGTACAAACATGATTCACCCCTCCACTTT. Translation: CASSLYKHDSPLHF.

The genes are TRBV18 and TRBJ1-6; 7 nucleotides line up with TRBD1. V trimming: 6 bases; J trimming: 5 bases; junction bases outside the gene matches: 10. The CDR3 spans 16 residues. Germline CDR1 is KGHSH and CDR2 is LQKENI. In nucleotides, the CDR3 is TGTGCCAGCTCCCTGGGACAGCGCCTTAATAATTCACCCCTCCACTTT. This encodes CASSLGQRLNNSPLHF.

This chain joins TRBV3-1 (or the pseudogene TRBV3-2) and TRBJ1-1; D is unresolved. The germline V gene has CDR1 LGHDT and CDR2 YNNKEL (reference sequence). This CDR3 has 14 residues. V was shortened by 0 bases and J by 2 bases, with 7 bases between the two germline ends. The CDR3 DNA follows: TGTGCCAGCAGCCAAGATCCCGTCAACACTGAAGCTTTCTTT. Translated, it gives CASSQDPVNTEAFF.

The J gene is TRBJ2-3, the V gene TRBV5-6; no clear D. The CDR3 runs 18 residues. In germline, CDR1 is SGHDT, CDR2 YYEEEE. The V gene lost 0 bases and the J gene lost 0 bases, with 17 bases spanning the gap. CDR3 nucleotide sequence: TGTGCCAGCAGCTTGGCGCGAGGCACGGTCGCTAGCACAGATACGCAGTATTTT. Its protein is CASSLARGTVASTDTQYF.

The chain combines TRBV2 with TRBJ2-1; 11 bases match TRBD2. Germline V gives CDR1 SNHLY, CDR2 FYNNEI. CDR3 length: 14 residues. Losses at the gene ends were 6 bases for V and 6 bases for J; bases not matched to a gene: 4. Here the CDR3 DNA reads TGTGCCAGCAGCCCAGGGACTAGCGGCAATGAGCAGTTCTTC. Protein sequence: CASSPGTSGNEQFF.